A single sample is the source of the 23 T cell receptor beta chains below, sequenced in a study of cytomegalovirus exposure and HLA in healthy donors. The PCR used 60 Vbeta and 13 Jbeta primers. Repertoires were generated with immunoSEQ multiplex PCR, while TCRdb's copy carries only in-frame clones and drops some. The table has about 210,000 clones, approximately 80% seen once. The sample comprised PBMCs. These receptors were taken from a woman aged 45-65 years in good health and CMV-seropositive.

This rearrangement joins TRBV6-5 to TRBJ1-1; the match to TRBD1 covers 7 bases. J was trimmed by 0 bases and V by 6 bases; bases with no gene match: 7. Germline assignment: CDR1 MNHEY and CDR2 SVGAGI. This CDR3 is 15 amino acids long. Here the CDR3 DNA reads TGTGCCAGCAGACCCTTGGACAGGCTGAACACTGAAGCTTTCTTT. It encodes CASRPLDRLNTEAFF.

The chain couples TRBV11-2 to TRBJ1-2; D is unclear. The ends were cut back, 3 bases at V and 8 bases at J, with 7 bases in the middle. The CDR3 has 11 amino acids. The germline gives CDR1 SGHAT, CDR2 FQNNGV. The CDR3 nucleotides read TGTGCCAGCAGCTTGGTTCGGGGCTACACCTTC. Translation gives CASSLVRGYTF.

The rearrangement joins TRBV11-2 to TRBJ1-2, with a possible D match to TRBD1 (6 bases). CDR3 size: 16 residues. Germline CDR1 reads SGHAT; CDR2 reads FQNNGV. Trimming cost V 3 bases and J 8 bases, with 22 bases left between them. CDR3 nucleotide sequence: TGTGCCAGCAGCTTGCTAACTGCGGCACAGGGAAGAGGCTACACCTTC. Residues: CASSLLTAAQGRGYTF.

The CDR3 reads CSVDAGDGNTIYF. CDR3 DNA sequence: TGCAGCGTTGATGCAGGGGACGGAAACACCATATATTTT. This sequence joins TRBV29-1 and TRBJ1-3; D is possibly TRBD1 (6 bases). In germline, CDR1 is SQVTM, CDR2 ANQGSEA. The V end lost 3 bases, the J end lost 4 bases, and 10 bases lay between the germline ends. The CDR3 length is 13 residues.

This clone was observed once. The chain couples TRBV2 to TRBJ2-7, with 7 bases aligning to TRBD1. The ends lost 7 bases at V and 2 bases at J; junction bases unmatched: 8. From germline, CDR1 is SNHLY and CDR2 FYNNEI. The CDR3 sequence is 14 residues long. As DNA, the CDR3 is TGTGCCAGCATCACTGACAGGGCGCCCTACGAGCAGTACTTC. It translates to CASITDRAPYEQYF.

CDR3 in amino acids: CASSLETGVTGELFF. CDR3 DNA sequence: TGTGCCAGCAGCTTAGAGACAGGGGTCACCGGGGAGCTGTTTTTT. The chain links TRBV7-2 to TRBJ2-2; 8 bases fit TRBD1. The CDR3 covers 15 residues. The germline V gene encodes CDR1 SGHTA and CDR2 FQGNSA. The ends lost 1 base at V and 4 bases at J; junction bases unmatched: 2.

The V call is TRBV30, the J call TRBJ2-7; 8 nucleotides agree with TRBD1. The CDR3 covers 15 residues. The V and J ends lost 3 bases and 5 bases, in that order; junction bases with no gene match: 12. CDR1 and CDR2 from the germline V gene are GTSNPN and SVGIG (reference sequence). In nucleotides, the CDR3 is TGTGCCTGGAGCGAGGTGGGGACAGGCGGCGACGAGCAGTACTTC. Its protein is CAWSEVGTGGDEQYF.

The chain has TRBV2 and TRBJ2-5; 8 positions match TRBD2. V dropped 5 bases and J dropped 5; count of bases not matched to a gene: 4. Per germline, CDR1 SNHLY and CDR2 FYNNEI. This CDR3 contains 13 residues. The CDR3 protein is CASSPGLAETQYF. In DNA form, the CDR3 reads TGTGCCAGCAGTCCAGGACTAGCCGAGACCCAGTACTTC.

DNA for the CDR3: TGTGCCAGCAGCCCCGGGACAGGGGGCGCGGGGCAGCCCCAGCATTTT. Translating it yields CASSPGTGGAGQPQHF. This rearrangement joins TRBV5-5 to TRBJ1-5; 12 nucleotides line up with TRBD1. CDR1 is SGHKS, CDR2 YYEKEE, per germline (reference sequence). This CDR3 has 16 residues. V was pared by 4 bases and J by 7 bases, with 9 bases of the junction left unmatched.

This chain uses TRBV30 with TRBJ2-3; maybe TRBD1 (6 bases). The CDR3 has 14 residues. Germline CDR1 GTSNPN, CDR2 SVGIG (reference sequence). V lost 5 bases to trimming and J lost 4 bases, with 16 bases between them. DNA for the CDR3: TGTGCCTGGGATCTGTCAGGGGTGGCAGATACGCAGTATTTT. The encoded protein is CAWDLSGVADTQYF. Together with reference TRBV30 and TRBJ2-3, the CDR3 gives the full variable domain: SQTIHQWPATLVQPVGSPLSLECTVEGTSNPNLYWYRQAAGRGLQLLFYSVGIGQISSEVPQNLSASRPQDRQFILSSKKLLLSDSGFYLCAWDLSGVADTQYFGPGTRLTVL.

J is TRBJ2-7 and V is TRBV9, with 10 positions matching TRBD1. CDR1 and CDR2 (germline): SGDLS, YYNGEE. V shed 0 bases, J shed 6 bases, and the junction held 3 bases outside the gene matches. This CDR3 has 14 amino acids. The CDR3 is CASSVVTGGGEQYF. CDR3 coding DNA: TGTGCCAGCAGCGTAGTGACAGGGGGCGGCGAGCAGTACTTC.

The genes are TRBV6-1 and TRBJ2-5, with D perhaps TRBD1 (6 bases). Trimming left V 1 base short and J 4 bases short, with 10 bases between. CDR1 MNHNS and CDR2 SASEGT come from the germline V gene. This CDR3 is 14 amino acids long. The CDR3 spells CASSEVWGPETQYF. CDR3 coding DNA: TGTGCCAGCAGTGAAGTCTGGGGGCCAGAGACCCAGTACTTC.

CDR3 residues: CASRAGTAFSTDTQYF. CDR3 coding DNA: TGTGCCAGCAGGGCAGGGACAGCCTTTAGCACAGATACGCAGTATTTT. This chain joins TRBV7-9 and TRBJ2-3; TRBD1 agrees at 7 bases. The germline V gene has CDR1 SEHNR and CDR2 FQNEAQ (reference sequence). After removal of 6 bases from V and 0 bases from J, the junction contained 9 bases not matched to a gene. The CDR3 contains 16 residues.

The chain carries TRBV5-6 and TRBJ1-3; tentative D call: TRBD1 (6 bases). There are 18 residues in the CDR3. Germline CDR1 reads SGHDT; CDR2 reads YYEEEE. Trimming pared 4 bases from V and 4 bases from J, leaving 24 bases between. This chain's CDR3 is CASSETLGGRGGGNTIYF. The CDR3 DNA reads TGTGCCAGCAGCGAGACGCTGGGGGGCCGCGGGGGAGGAAACACCATATATTTT.

This clone is a singleton in its sample. This chain joins TRBV7-9 and TRBJ1-2, with TRBD1 as a possible D gene (5 bases). V was trimmed by 7 bases and J by 6 bases, leaving 9 bases between them. This CDR3 contains 11 residues. Germline-derived CDR1 and CDR2 are SEHNR and FQNEAQ (reference sequence). The CDR3 loop is CASKAGNGYTF. The CDR3 nucleotides read TGTGCCAGCAAGGCAGGGAATGGCTACACCTTC. Full variable domain (outside the CDR3, taken from reference TRBV7-9 and TRBJ1-2): DTGVSQNPRHKITKRGQNVTFRCDPISEHNRLYWYRQTLGQGPEFLTYFQNEAQLEKSRLLSDRFSAERPKGSFSTLEIQRTEQGDSAMYLCASKAGNGYTFGSGTRLTVV.

Points on this clone: Other DNA sequences in the sample encode the same CDR3. The chain has TRBV30 and TRBJ2-5; 8 bases line up with TRBD2. The CDR3 length is 15 residues. J lost 4 bases, V lost 0 bases, and 7 bases had no gene match. From germline, CDR1 is GTSNPN and CDR2 SVGIG (reference sequence). The DNA of the CDR3 is TGTGCCTGGAGTGTTGCGGGGGGCTGGGGAGAGACCCAGTACTTC. Translated: CAWSVAGGWGETQYF.

V is TRBV7-2 and J is TRBJ1-2, with TRBD1 as a possible D gene (5 bases). Trimming took 4 bases from V and 4 from J, leaving 13 bases between them. From germline, CDR1 is SGHTA and CDR2 FQGNSA. This CDR3 has 14 residues. The CDR3 here is CASSSPGIGYGYTF. CDR3 sequence (DNA): TGTGCCAGCAGCTCTCCAGGGATAGGCTATGGCTACACCTTC.

This rearrangement joins TRBV7-3 to TRBJ2-2, with a possible D match to TRBD1 (6 bases). This CDR3 is 15 amino acids long. The V and J ends lost 3 bases and 2 bases respectively, with 10 bases between them. CDR1 is SGHTA and CDR2 is FQGTGA in the germline V gene. CDR3 nucleotide sequence: TGTGCCAGCAGCTTGAACAGGGCCAACACCGGGGAGCTGTTTTTT. Amino acid sequence: CASSLNRANTGELFF. Based on the CDR3 plus reference TRBV7-3 and TRBJ2-2, the full variable domain is GAGVSQTPSNKVTEKGKYVELRCDPISGHTALYWYRQSLGQGPEFLIYFQGTGAADDSGLPNDRFFAVRPEGSVSTLKIQRTERGDSAVYLCASSLNRANTGELFFGEGSRLTVL.

This clone was counted a few times. CDR3 sequence (DNA): TGTGCCAGCAGCCCGCGGACAGGGGCTGAGGGGACTGAAGCTTTCTTT. As protein: CASSPRTGAEGTEAFF. This chain links TRBV7-3 with TRBJ1-1; the match to TRBD1 covers 9 bases. This CDR3 comprises 16 residues. Losses at the gene ends were 5 bases for V and 5 bases for J; bases not matched to a gene: 12. Germline V gene sequence: CDR1 SGHTA, CDR2 FQGTGA.

The chain joins TRBV5-1 to TRBJ1-1, with D tentatively TRBD1 (5 bases). From germline, CDR1 is SGHRS and CDR2 YFSETQ. The CDR3 consists of 14 residues. The V end lost 4 bases, the J end lost 6 bases, and 16 bases lay between the germline ends. CDR3 nucleotides: TGCGCCAGCAGCCCGGGGGTAGCTGGCTCTGAAGCTTTCTTT. Its translation: CASSPGVAGSEAFF.

This clone was recorded only once. V and J are TRBV5-6 and TRBJ2-3; D perhaps matches TRBD1 (5 bases). This CDR3 spans 15 amino acids. V was trimmed by 0 bases and J by 4 bases, leaving 12 bases between them. Germline V gene lookup returns CDR1 SGHDT and CDR2 YYEEEE. CDR3 loop: CASSLVGPGADTQYF. Written as DNA, the CDR3 is TGTGCCAGCAGCTTGGTGGGGCCGGGTGCAGATACGCAGTATTTT.

The chain recombines TRBV5-1 with TRBJ1-4; 11 nucleotides line up with TRBD1. Germline-derived CDR1 and CDR2 are SGHRS and YFSETQ. This CDR3 has 15 residues. J was trimmed by 8 bases and V by 3 bases; bases with no gene match: 6. The CDR3 loop reads CASSSLGDRGEKLFF. The DNA for the CDR3 is TGCGCCAGCAGCTCGCTTGGGGACAGGGGGGAAAAACTGTTTTTT.

Concerning this clone itself: In the same sample, other DNA sequences code for this CDR3. The chain combines TRBV7-8 with TRBJ2-3; the match to TRBD2 covers 8 bases. CDR3 size: 14 residues. In germline, CDR1 is SGHVS, CDR2 FQNEAQ. V lost 5 bases, J lost 6 bases, and 7 bases stayed unmatched. CDR3 protein: CASSPSGGTDTQYF. CDR3 bases: TGTGCCAGCAGCCCGAGCGGGGGAACGGATACGCAGTATTTT.